The 28 T cell receptor beta chains reported below all come from one sample, sequenced in a study of blood T cell repertoires in COVID-19. The data were produced by immunoSEQ multiplex PCR, yet TCRdb's version contains in-frame clones alone and is incomplete. This table has 300,000 or so clones, about 86% appearing once. Sequencing input: peripheral blood. These receptor sequences come from a woman between 50 and 59 years old with acute or convalescent COVID-19.

The chain combines TRBV3-1 (or the pseudogene TRBV3-2) with TRBJ1-1, with TRBD1 as a possible D gene (6 bases). In germline, CDR1 is LGHDT, CDR2 YNNKEL (reference sequence). Trimming removed 7 bases from V and 12 bases from J, with 15 bases in between. The CDR3 is 11 amino acids. CDR3 sequence reads: CASTTSGDPFF. Written as DNA, the CDR3 is TGTGCCAGCACGACCTCAGGGGATCCTTTCTTT.

The rearrangement links TRBV19 to TRBJ2-5; TRBD1 agrees at 9 bases. Looked up from germline, CDR1 is LNHDA and CDR2 is SQIVND (reference sequence). There are 16 residues in the CDR3. The trim removed 4 bases at V and 5 bases at J, leaving 11 bases unmatched. CDR3 sequence reads: CASSRTRDRVSETQYF. CDR3 nucleotides: TGTGCCAGTAGTAGGACCCGGGACAGGGTATCGGAGACCCAGTACTTC.

The chain joins TRBV9 to TRBJ2-3; TRBD2 matches 7 bases. V was clipped by 0 bases and J by 4 bases; unmatched bases: 5. Germline V gene data show CDR1 as SGDLS and CDR2 as YYNGEE. The CDR3 loop spans 15 amino acids. CDR3 DNA: TGTGCCAGCAGCGTAGTGGCTAGCGGCTCAGATACGCAGTATTTT. This encodes CASSVVASGSDTQYF.

This clone was recorded only once. The chain joins TRBV6-6 to TRBJ1-2, with 9 bases aligning to TRBD1. With V trimmed by 5 bases and J by 8 bases, 6 bases remained unmatched. Germline V gene sequence: CDR1 MNHNY, CDR2 SVGAGI (reference sequence). The CDR3 runs to 13 residues. The CDR3 DNA reads TGTGCCAGCAGTACCGGACAGGGGAAGGGCTACACCTTC. It specifies CASSTGQGKGYTF.

The chain combines TRBV24-1 with TRBJ1-1, with D perhaps TRBD1 (6 bases). The germline V gene encodes CDR1 KGHDR and CDR2 SFDVKD. Trimming took off 3 bases at V and 4 bases at J, with 14 bases between the two ends. The CDR3 has 15 residues. In nucleotides, the CDR3 is TGTGCCACCAGTGATCCAAGACAGGAGGCCACTGAAGCTTTCTTT. It is translated as CATSDPRQEATEAFF.

This chain connects TRBV11-2 to TRBJ2-5; 8 bases map to TRBD2. The CDR3 loop spans 16 amino acids. CDR1 is SGHAT and CDR2 is FQNNGV in the germline V gene. J lost 2 bases, V lost 0 bases, and 5 bases had no gene match. The CDR3 bases are TGTGCCAGCAGCTTAGATTTCGCGGGGGGACAAGAGACCCAGTACTTC. As protein: CASSLDFAGGQETQYF.

The chain employs TRBV3-1 (or the pseudogene TRBV3-2) and TRBJ1-1, with D maybe TRBD1 (5 bases). Germline loops: CDR1 LGHDT, CDR2 YNNKEL (reference sequence). The CDR3 runs 15 residues. V lost 4 bases, J lost 0 bases, and 12 bases lay in between. CDR3 residues: CASSPLQGLNTEAFF. CDR3 DNA sequence: TGTGCCAGCAGCCCCCTCCAGGGCTTGAACACTGAAGCTTTCTTT.

The V and J genes are TRBV11-3 and TRBJ2-1, with unresolved D. There are 13 residues in the CDR3. CDR1 and CDR2 from the germline V gene are SGHNT and YENEEA. Trimming stripped 4 bases from V and 0 bases from J, with 4 bases between. The CDR3 DNA follows: TGTGCCAGCAGCTCCAGCTCCTACAATGAGCAGTTCTTC. It is translated as CASSSSSYNEQFF.

The genes are TRBV2 and TRBJ1-2; 8 bases map to TRBD1. The germline CDR1 and CDR2 sequences are SNHLY and FYNNEI. V lost 4 bases to trimming and J lost 3 bases; unmatched junction nucleotides: 7. This CDR3 contains 15 residues. The CDR3 region is CASSGDQGAHYGYTF. The CDR3 nucleotides read TGTGCCAGCAGTGGTGATCAGGGGGCCCACTATGGCTACACCTTC.

J is TRBJ2-1 and V is TRBV19, with 8 bases that match TRBD1. Looked up from germline, CDR1 is LNHDA and CDR2 is SQIVND (reference sequence). V trimming: 5 bases; J trimming: 6 bases; junction bases outside the gene matches: 12. The CDR3 has 16 residues. CDR3 sequence (DNA): TGTGCCAGTAGTCCTCGGCTCAGGGGGCAAGGCAATGAGCAGTTCTTC. Its protein is CASSPRLRGQGNEQFF.

The chain carries TRBV12-5 and TRBJ1-1; D is perhaps TRBD1 (5 bases). V lost 5 bases and J 4 bases, leaving 14 bases between the germline ends. CDR1 and CDR2 from the germline V gene are LGHNT and FRNRAP. The CDR3 contains 14 residues. CDR3 nucleotides: TGTGCTAGTGGTGCGGGGGTTGTGGGCACTGAAGCTTTCTTT. Its translation is CASGAGVVGTEAFF.

This clone was observed a few times. Other nucleotide sequences in the sample specify the same CDR3. This chain uses TRBV18 with TRBJ1-1, with TRBD1 as a possible D gene (5 bases). V was shortened by 3 bases and J by 4 bases, with 12 bases between the two germline ends. CDR3 length: 14 residues. Per the germline V gene, CDR1 is KGHSH and CDR2 is LQKENI. The CDR3, as DNA: TGTGCCAGCTCACCGTCGGGGGGGAGCACTGAAGCTTTCTTT. Protein product: CASSPSGGSTEAFF.

V usage is TRBV6-5 and J usage is TRBJ2-7; D possibly corresponds to TRBD1 (5 bases). Per the germline V gene, CDR1 is MNHEY and CDR2 is SVGAGI. The CDR3 contains 14 residues. V was pared by 2 bases and J by 2 bases, with 10 bases between. The CDR3 sequence is CASSYGTGPYEQYF. CDR3 bases: TGTGCCAGCAGTTACGGCACAGGACCCTACGAGCAGTACTTC.

The chain employs TRBV7-2 and TRBJ2-7; TRBD2 matches 11 bases. With V trimmed by 5 bases and J by 2 bases, 8 bases remained unmatched. CDR1 SGHTA and CDR2 FQGNSA come from the germline V gene. This CDR3 comprises 16 residues. The CDR3 protein is CASSPDLAGGTYEQYF. CDR3 in DNA: TGTGCCAGCAGCCCAGATTTAGCGGGAGGGACCTACGAGCAGTACTTC. The variable domain in full, completed from reference TRBV7-2 and TRBJ2-7, reads GAGVSQSPSNKVTEKGKDVELRCDPISGHTALYWYRQSLGQGLEFLIYFQGNSAPDKSGLPSDRFSAERTGGSVSTLTIQRTQQEDSAVYLCASSPDLAGGTYEQYFGPGTRLTVT.

This clone was picked up a small number of times. The V and J genes are TRBV18 and TRBJ1-5; perhaps TRBD1 as D (5 bases). The CDR3 length is 13 residues. The germline V gene has CDR1 KGHSH and CDR2 LQKENI. V lost 10 bases, J lost 2 bases, and 12 bases lay in between. The CDR3 protein is CATAQGGNQPQHF. The CDR3 nucleotides are TGTGCCACCGCGCAGGGTGGCAATCAGCCCCAGCATTTT.

The V call is TRBV7-9, the J call TRBJ1-4; D is possibly TRBD1 (5 bases). Trimming took 6 bases from V and 8 from J, leaving 13 bases between them. The CDR3 has 13 amino acids. Germline CDR1 reads SEHNR; CDR2 reads FQNEAQ (reference sequence). The CDR3 protein is CASSYSRQEKLFF. CDR3 sequence (DNA): TGTGCCAGCAGTTATTCCAGACAGGAAAAACTGTTTTTT.

The V call is TRBV19, the J call TRBJ1-4, with TRBD1 identical over 7 bases. J was trimmed by 5 bases and V by 5 bases; bases with no gene match: 2. This CDR3 is built from 13 residues. Germline CDR1 and CDR2: LNHDA and SQIVND (reference sequence). CDR3 region: CASSLTGNEKLFF. CDR3 sequence (DNA): TGTGCCAGTAGTCTGACAGGGAATGAAAAACTGTTTTTT.

This sequence joins TRBV2 and TRBJ1-2, with 7 bases identical to TRBD1. The CDR3 covers 16 residues. Unmatched junction bases numbered 17, after V lost 6 bases and J lost 7 bases. Germline V lookup: CDR1 SNHLY, CDR2 FYNNEI. As DNA, the CDR3 is TGTGCCAGCAGCCCCACTGGACAGGATTTTTGGGGTGGCTACACCTTC. Protein: CASSPTGQDFWGGYTF. Based on the CDR3 plus reference TRBV2 and TRBJ1-2, the full variable domain is EPEVTQTPSHQVTQMGQEVILRCVPISNHLYFYWYRQILGQKVEFLVSFYNNEISEKSEIFDDQFSVERPDGSNFTLKIRSTKLEDSAMYFCASSPTGQDFWGGYTFGSGTRLTVV.

J is TRBJ1-1 and V is TRBV25-1; a weak D match, TRBD1 (6 bases). Deletions cut 6 bases from V and 1 base from J, with 12 bases between. Germline V gene sequence: CDR1 MGHDK, CDR2 SYGVNS. The CDR3 has 14 amino acids. CDR3 in amino acids: CASRSTGENTEAFF. The CDR3 DNA sequence: TGTGCCAGCAGATCGACAGGAGAGAACACTGAAGCTTTCTTT.

This chain uses TRBV5-1 with TRBJ1-1; 8 bases match TRBD1. Losses at the gene ends were 4 bases for V and 1 base for J; bases not matched to a gene: 9. This CDR3 contains 16 residues. Per germline, CDR1 SGHRS and CDR2 YFSETQ. In DNA form, the CDR3 reads TGCGCCAGCAGCGCCCGCCTCGGACAGGGGAACACTGAAGCTTTCTTT. Protein sequence: CASSARLGQGNTEAFF. The full variable domain, its missing parts supplied by reference TRBV5-1 and TRBJ1-1, is KAGVTQTPRYLIKTRGQQVTLSCSPISGHRSVSWYQQTPGQGLQFLFEYFSETQRNKGNFPGRFSGRQFSNSRSEMNVSTLELGDSALYLCASSARLGQGNTEAFFGQGTRLTVV.

The chain combines TRBV7-2 with TRBJ2-7; TRBD2 aligns across 7 bases. The CDR3 length is 12 residues. Germline V CDR1 and CDR2: SGHTA, FQGNSA. Losses at the gene ends were 5 bases for V and 10 bases for J; bases not matched to a gene: 8. The CDR3 loop is CASSGDYVKQYF. CDR3 DNA: TGTGCCAGCAGCGGGGACTACGTAAAACAGTACTTC.

The chain links TRBV3-1 (or the pseudogene TRBV3-2) to TRBJ2-5, with D possibly being TRBD2 (6 bases). The CDR3 length is 13 residues. CDR1 and CDR2 from the germline V gene are LGHDT and YNNKEL (reference sequence). The V end lost 4 bases, the J end lost 0 bases, and 6 bases lay between the germline ends. CDR3 residues: CASSRGDQETQYF. In DNA, the CDR3 is TGTGCCAGCAGCCGGGGGGACCAAGAGACCCAGTACTTC.

The chain is built from TRBV7-9 and TRBJ2-7, with D possibly TRBD1 on 7 matching bases. Germline V gene data show CDR1 as SEHNR and CDR2 as FQNEAQ (reference sequence). The V end lost 5 bases, the J end lost 0 bases, and 17 bases lay between the germline ends. The CDR3 extends over 16 amino acids. The CDR3 loop is CASSQGGLDSSYEQYV. For the CDR3, the DNA is TGTGCCAGCAGCCAGGGGGGCCTCGACAGCTCCTACGAGCAGTACGTC.

This chain joins TRBV12-5 and TRBJ1-6; 8 bases agree with TRBD1. Germline assignment: CDR1 LGHNT and CDR2 FRNRAP. CDR3 length equals 14 residues. V lost 6 bases to trimming and J lost 8 bases; unmatched junction nucleotides: 6. CDR3 nucleotides: TGTGCTAGTGGAAACGGACAGGGCCATTCACCCCTCCACTTT. As protein: CASGNGQGHSPLHF.

The rearrangement joins TRBV6-4 to TRBJ2-4, with TRBD1 matching over 7 bases. CDR3 length equals 15 residues. Germline CDR1 and CDR2: MRHNA and SNTAGT. Trimming took 6 bases from V and 5 from J; bases not matched to a gene: 10. This CDR3 reads CASSRIRDRQNIQYF. CDR3 nucleotides: TGTGCCAGCAGCAGAATCCGGGACAGACAAAACATTCAGTACTTC.

This chain links TRBV2 with TRBJ2-7; D is ambiguous. The CDR3 loop spans 13 amino acids. Germline V gives CDR1 SNHLY, CDR2 FYNNEI. The V end was cut by 9 bases, the J end by 3 bases, with 15 bases between. CDR3 sequence reads: CASARGPVYEQYF. In nucleotides, the CDR3 is TGTGCCAGTGCGCGCGGCCCGGTCTACGAGCAGTACTTC.

The chain employs TRBV4-3 and TRBJ1-1; 9 positions match TRBD1. V was pared by 5 bases and J by 0 bases, with 7 bases of the junction left unmatched. The CDR3 covers 16 residues. In germline, CDR1 is LGHNA, CDR2 YSLEER. The CDR3 nucleotides are TGCGCCAGCAGCTACGGACAGGGGCTAATGAACACTGAAGCTTTCTTT. It encodes CASSYGQGLMNTEAFF.

This clone was found a few times. This sequence may be a read error, since a much larger clone differs from it by one base. The genes are TRBV5-5 and TRBJ1-3; 7 nucleotides agree with TRBD1. The CDR3 consists of 15 residues. V dropped 5 bases and J dropped 0; count of bases not matched to a gene: 5. Germline V gene lookup returns CDR1 SGHKS and CDR2 YYEKEE (reference sequence). CDR3 loop: CASRPGTASGNTIYF. The CDR3 DNA sequence: TGTGCCAGCAGACCCGGGACAGCCTCTGGAAACACCATATATTTT.